Shown below are 7 T cell receptor beta chains from a single sample sequenced in a study of cytomegalovirus exposure and HLA in healthy donors. The PCR was carried out with 60 Vbeta primers and 13 Jbeta primers. Using immunoSEQ multiplex PCR, the repertoire was profiled, and TCRdb retains in-frame clones only, with some absent. The table lists more than 30,000 clones, roughly 64% of them singletons. Specimen: PBMCs. These receptors were obtained from a man in his forties in good health and CMV-seropositive.

This clone was recorded only once. The V gene is TRBV6-1, the J gene TRBJ2-7, with 10 bases matching TRBD2. Germline V gives CDR1 MNHNS, CDR2 SASEGT. V lost 1 base and J lost 0; bases outside the gene matches: 9. This CDR3 is 18 amino acids long. In DNA, the CDR3 is TGTGCCAGCAGTGAAGAGCCTAGCGGGGGCCCGAGCTCCTACGAGCAGTACTTC. Translation gives CASSEEPSGGPSSYEQYF.

V gene TRBV6-1 combines with J gene TRBJ2-2, with 8 bases aligning to TRBD1. Germline loops: CDR1 MNHNS, CDR2 SASEGT. V dropped 8 bases and J dropped 4; count of bases not matched to a gene: 9. This CDR3 is built from 15 residues. The CDR3 nucleotides read TGTGCCAGCGTCCGGGACAGGACCCCCACCGGGGAGCTGTTTTTT. This encodes CASVRDRTPTGELFF.

The chain has TRBV6-1 and TRBJ1-3; 7 nucleotides agree with TRBD1. Germline CDR1 and CDR2: MNHNS and SASEGT. CDR3 length equals 14 residues. V was clipped by 5 bases and J by 9 bases; unmatched bases: 10. CDR3 sequence reads: CASSSGTEGSTIYF. For the CDR3, the DNA is TGTGCCAGCAGTTCCGGGACAGAAGGATCCACCATATATTTT.

The chain employs TRBV9 and TRBJ2-5; D ambiguous. Looked up from germline, CDR1 is SGDLS and CDR2 is YYNGEE. The V gene lost 0 bases and the J gene lost 2 bases, with 5 bases spanning the gap. The CDR3 is 13 amino acids. CDR3 nucleotides: TGTGCCAGCAGCGTAGCCAGTCAAGAGACCCAGTACTTC. Translated: CASSVASQETQYF. The full variable domain, in which reference TRBV9 and TRBJ2-5 provide the parts outside the CDR3, is DSGVTQTPKHLITATGQRVTLRCSPRSGDLSVYWYQQSLDQGLQFLIQYYNGEERAKGNILERFSAQQFPDLHSELNLSSLELGDSALYFCASSVASQETQYFGPGTRLLVL.

This clone occurred once. The rearrangement joins TRBV19 to TRBJ2-3; possibly TRBD2 for D (6 bases). Germline CDR1 is LNHDA and CDR2 is SQIVND (reference sequence). The CDR3 has 16 residues. With 4 bases removed from V and 2 bases from J, the gap between germline ends came to 16 bases. This CDR3 is CASSTQRRESTDTQYF. DNA for the CDR3: TGTGCCAGTAGTACCCAGAGGAGGGAATCCACAGATACGCAGTATTTT.

The rearrangement uses TRBV19 and TRBJ2-6; TRBD1 might be the D (6 bases). Germline V CDR1 and CDR2: LNHDA, SQIVND (reference sequence). This CDR3 has 17 amino acids. The V end was cut by 3 bases, the J end by 0 bases, with 12 bases between. As DNA, the CDR3 is TGTGCCAGTAGTATCGGCCAGGACAGCTCTGGGGCCAACGTCCTGACTTTC. Translated, it gives CASSIGQDSSGANVLTF.

The chain uses TRBV10-2 and TRBJ1-6, with D perhaps TRBD1 (6 bases). CDR3 length: 13 residues. Germline V gene sequence: CDR1 WSHSY, CDR2 SAAADI. Between the trimmed V and J ends, which lost 7 bases and 7 bases, there was a span of 11 bases. The CDR3 sequence is CASNPGQNSPLHF. The CDR3 DNA follows: TGCGCCAGCAACCCGGGACAAAATTCACCCCTCCACTTT.